Here is one T cell receptor (beta chain) with its context. Treatment given: approximately 18 received Ad26.COV2.S at low or high dose, single or two shots; 5 received placebo; per-sample allocation not given. The study sampled participants on day 63 after the first vaccine or placebo injection. The administered vaccine (an Ad26 vector) expressed Wuhan-strain SARS-CoV-2 spike. Clones were read by immunoSEQ multiplex PCR, and TCRdb kept only the in-frame ones, dropping some. The sample has about 350,000 clones, approximately 81% seen once. This entry belongs to a study of Ad26.COV2.S vaccination and SARS-CoV-2 variants. Across the whole study: In the COV1001 trial, the donor was in the Ad26.COV2.S arm. Ad26.COV2.S, an intramuscular injection, was given once or twice 56 days apart.

CDR1 KGHSH and CDR2 LQKENI come from the germline V gene. The CDR3 is made up of 12 amino acids. Deletions cut 0 bases from V and 10 bases from J, with 10 bases between. The sample consisted of peripheral blood, taken in a trial of Ad26.COV2.S vaccine versus placebo. The sequence derives from a person between 18 and 60 years old who received the Ad26.COV2.S COVID-19 vaccine or a placebo. This rearrangement joins TRBV18 to TRBJ2-7, with D tentatively TRBD1 (6 bases). Here the CDR3 DNA reads TGTGCCAGCTCACCACCCCAGGGGAACCAGTACTTC. Translated: CASSPPQGNQYF.